This TCR beta chain derives from a study of T cell responses to AZD1222 COVID-19 vaccine. Study context: Pooling covered second doses at about 4 or about 12 weeks. Whole-study results and caveats: Across spike, vaccine-associated CD4 TCRs were found, dominant at 160-218 and 743-854. The study reported that nearly half of spike-specific TCRs target unmutated variant regions. Donors were mostly white British, more females; clonal diversity possibly underestimated.

TCRdb keeps only in-frame clones here, not all; method: immunoSEQ multiplex PCR. This sample yields 160,000 or so clones, of which roughly nine tenths are seen a single time; around 1.8% belongs to the top ten. Regarding this clone: Its antigen is currently unknown.

Looked up from germline, CDR1 is SEHNR and CDR2 is FQNEAQ (reference sequence). This CDR3 has 15 amino acids. The V segment lost 5 bases and the J segment 4 bases; nucleotides outside the gene matches: 10. This TCR was recovered from an adult in good health. The starting material was peripheral blood, obtained on day 0 of AZD1222 vaccination. The chain employs TRBV7-9 and TRBJ1-1; 7 bases align to TRBD1. CDR3: CASSTSTGRATEAFF. CDR3 coding DNA: TGTGCCAGCAGCACCTCGACAGGGCGGGCCACTGAAGCTTTCTTT. The whole variable domain, remainder taken from reference TRBV7-9 and TRBJ1-1, is DTGVSQNPRHKITKRGQNVTFRCDPISEHNRLYWYRQTLGQGPEFLTYFQNEAQLEKSRLLSDRFSAERPKGSFSTLEIQRTEQGDSAMYLCASSTSTGRATEAFFGQGTRLTVV.